This T cell receptor (beta chain) appears in the sequencing data of a study of a mutant IDH1 vaccine in newly diagnosed glioma. The wider study: It was at week 35 that visit V12 occurred, and at week 47 that visit V13 did.

Time point here: week 35, safety follow-up. Vaccination used 300 ug of mutant IDH1 20-mer peptide per dose, with topical imiquimod. With respect to this clone: Its antigen is currently unknown.

The CDR3 consists of 14 residues. Trimming took 3 bases from V and 7 from J, leaving 13 bases between them. Germline V lookup: CDR1 MNHEY, CDR2 SMNVEV (reference sequence). Libraries were prepared by immunoSEQ multiplex PCR; TCRdb keeps only in-frame clonotypes and omits some of them. The table lists tens of thousands of clones, roughly four fifths of them singletons. Study outcomes and limitations: The study observed vaccine-induced immune responses in roughly 93% of patients.

The input for sequencing was PBMCs, taken from a glioma patient whose treatment included an IDH1 peptide vaccine. The source is a man aged 25 to 40 with glioma. The chain couples TRBV27 to TRBJ1-5, with TRBD1 as a possible D gene (5 bases). CDR3 residues: CASSFGGGYQPQHF. CDR3 DNA sequence: TGTGCCAGCAGTTTCGGGGGGGGGTACCAGCCCCAGCATTTT.